These 16 T cell receptor beta chains originate from one sample sequenced in a study of identical twins. TCRdb passed the 5' RACE reads through MiXCR, listing each CDR3 protein once. The table lists 1.5 million or so distinct CDR3 sequences, less than 35% of them singletons, with approximately 0.29% in the top ten. The specimen was cord blood. All receptors derive from a newborn girl in good health.

This clonotype was seen only a few times. The chain recombines TRBV28 with TRBJ1-2, with 8 bases identical to TRBD1. V shed 7 bases and J 8 bases; nucleotides not matched to a gene: 12. Germline loops: CDR1 MDHEN, CDR2 SYDVKM. The length of the CDR3 is 14 residues. The chain's CDR3 is CASTPGTGGTGYTF. The CDR3 DNA is TGTGCCAGCACCCCGGGGACAGGTGGAACGGGCTACACCTTC.

The CDR3 DNA reads TGCAGTGCTAGAGATGCGGTACTAGCCAAAAACATTCAGTACTTC. Translating gives CSARDAVLAKNIQYF. The chain has TRBV20-1 and TRBJ2-4, with D hard to call. This CDR3 contains 15 residues. The V gene lost 0 bases and the J gene lost 0 bases, with 9 bases spanning the gap. The germline gives CDR1 DFQATT, CDR2 SNEGSKA (reference sequence).

The chain couples TRBV10-3 to TRBJ1-1, with a tentative D call TRBD1 (5 bases). V lost 4 bases and J 4 bases, leaving 22 bases between the germline ends. The germline CDR1 and CDR2 sequences are ENHRY and SYGVKD. The CDR3 is 17 residues long. The CDR3 loop is CAISVGQSQVGSTEAFF. DNA of the CDR3: TGTGCCATCAGTGTCGGACAATCTCAAGTGGGGAGCACTGAAGCTTTCTTT.

The rearrangement joins TRBV4-1 to TRBJ2-7; D not resolved. This CDR3 contains 15 residues. Germline loops: CDR1 MGHRA, CDR2 YSYEKL. V was pared by 1 base and J by 1 base, with 11 bases between. This CDR3 reads CASSQGQTESYEQYF. The CDR3 DNA is TGCGCCAGCAGCCAAGGTCAGACTGAATCCTACGAGCAGTACTTC.

The rearrangement joins TRBV5-1 to TRBJ1-1, with D tentatively TRBD1 (5 bases). The CDR3 covers 16 residues. Germline V gene sequence: CDR1 SGHRS, CDR2 YFSETQ. The germline V and J ends were trimmed by 1 base and 4 bases, with 17 bases remaining between them. The CDR3 reads CASSLRGPGAATEAFF. The CDR3 region has the DNA TGCGCCAGCAGCTTGCGGGGCCCGGGAGCAGCCACTGAAGCTTTCTTT.

This clonotype was picked up a small number of times. The chain carries TRBV12-3 or TRBV12-4 and TRBJ2-3; 10 bases are a match to TRBD2. The CDR3 covers 18 residues. The J segment lost 4 bases and the V segment lost 5 bases, leaving 15 bases of the junction unmatched. Here the CDR3 reads CASSPKQPAGGDADTQYF. DNA for the CDR3: TGTGCCAGCAGTCCAAAACAGCCAGCGGGAGGGGACGCAGATACGCAGTATTTT.

The chain combines TRBV12-3 or TRBV12-4 with TRBJ1-1, with 7 bases matching TRBD1. Trimming removed 5 bases from V and 1 base from J; junction bases left unmatched: 10. The CDR3 length is 16 residues. The CDR3 sequence is CASSRQGFESNTEAFF. CDR3 sequence (DNA): TGTGCCAGCAGTAGACAGGGTTTTGAGTCGAACACTGAAGCTTTCTTT.

This chain uses TRBV30 with TRBJ2-7; TRBD1 matches at 9 bases. The end of the DNA is better explained by TRBJ2-5, so the J call may be wrong. CDR1 and CDR2 (germline): GTSNPN, SVGIG (reference sequence). CDR3 size: 15 residues. The CDR3 loop reads CAWSGGQGIWETQYF. The CDR3 DNA follows: TGTGCCTGGAGTGGAGGACAGGGGATATGGGAGACCCAGTACTTC.

Only a few counts were recorded for this clonotype. In DNA, the CDR3 is TGTGCCAGCAGTCCCGGAAGAATGGAGACCCAGTACTTC. It encodes CASSPGRMETQYF. This sequence joins TRBV28 and TRBJ2-5; D gene unclear. Trimming cost V 5 bases and J 5 bases, with 12 bases left between them. CDR3 length: 13 residues. Germline V gene data show CDR1 as MDHEN and CDR2 as SYDVKM. Full variable domain (outside the CDR3, taken from reference TRBV28 and TRBJ2-5): DVKVTQSSRYLVKRTGEKVFLECVQDMDHENMFWYRQDPGLGLRLIYFSYDVKMKEKGDIPEGYSVSREKKERFSLILESASTNQTSMYLCASSPGRMETQYFGPGTRLLVL.

The chain links TRBV25-1 to TRBJ2-1, with D uncertain. CDR3 size: 15 residues. Germline CDR1 MGHDK, CDR2 SYGVNS. V lost 3 bases and J lost 3, with 12 bases in between. The CDR3 bases are TGTGCCAGCAGTGATGGCTACTCACACTACAATGAGCAGTTCTTC. As protein: CASSDGYSHYNEQFF. The variable domain in full, with the rest retrieved from reference TRBV25-1 and TRBJ2-1, is EADIYQTPRYLVIGTGKKITLECSQTMGHDKMYWYQQDPGMELHLIHYSYGVNSTEKGDLSSESTVSRIRTEHFPLTLESARPSHTSQYLCASSDGYSHYNEQFFGPGTRLTVL.

Only a few counts were recorded for this clonotype. V is TRBV7-9 and J is TRBJ1-6; 9 bases align to TRBD1. With V trimmed by 2 bases and J by 7 bases, 6 bases remained unmatched. Germline V gene lookup returns CDR1 SEHNR and CDR2 FQNEAQ (reference sequence). This CDR3 has 16 residues. The CDR3 nucleotides are TGTGCCAGCAGCTTAATCGGGACAGGGAAAAATTCACCCCTCCACTTT. Its translation is CASSLIGTGKNSPLHF.

The V call is TRBV7-9, the J call TRBJ1-2; TRBD1 matches 10 bases. In germline, CDR1 is SEHNR, CDR2 FQNEAQ (reference sequence). V was clipped by 3 bases and J by 6 bases; unmatched bases: 4. CDR3 length: 14 residues. DNA of the CDR3: TGTGCCAGCAGCTTTGGACAGGGGGACAATGGCTACACCTTC. Translated, it gives CASSFGQGDNGYTF.

This chain uses TRBV12-3 or TRBV12-4 with TRBJ2-3; 8 bases align to TRBD2. The CDR3 runs to 16 residues. Unmatched junction bases numbered 12, after V lost 6 bases and J lost 4 bases. The CDR3 spells CASSPPSGSGSDTQYF. The CDR3 DNA sequence: TGTGCCAGCAGCCCGCCCAGCGGGAGTGGTTCAGATACGCAGTATTTT.

The chain joins TRBV20-1 to TRBJ2-3; the D gene is possibly TRBD2 (7 bases). Germline CDR1 is DFQATT and CDR2 is SNEGSKA (reference sequence). Trimming shortened V by 4 bases and J by 1 base, and 12 bases separated the two germline ends. This CDR3 comprises 14 residues. Here the CDR3 DNA reads TGCAGTGCTATCCGGGGGGCAGGCACAGATACGCAGTATTTT. The encoded protein is CSAIRGAGTDTQYF.

V gene TRBV20-1 combines with J gene TRBJ1-2; TRBD1 agrees at 11 bases. The germline gives CDR1 DFQATT, CDR2 SNEGSKA (reference sequence). This CDR3 spans 13 amino acids. Losses at the gene ends were 4 bases for V and 8 bases for J; bases not matched to a gene: 6. The CDR3 bases are TGCAGTGCTAATTTGGACAGGGGGCAGGGCTACACCTTC. It specifies CSANLDRGQGYTF.

CDR3 region: CASIPSSDTQYF. The CDR3 nucleotides read TGTGCCAGCATCCCCTCATCAGATACGCAGTATTTT. The rearrangement joins TRBV14 to TRBJ2-3; D not certain. This CDR3 has 12 amino acids. Trimming stripped 7 bases from V and 4 bases from J, with 9 bases between. CDR1 and CDR2 from the germline V gene are SGHDN and FVKESK. The full variable domain, its missing parts supplied by reference TRBV14 and TRBJ2-3, is EAGVTQFPSHSVIEKGQTVTLRCDPISGHDNLYWYRRVMGKEIKFLLHFVKESKQDESGMPNNRFLAERTGGTYSTLKVQPAELEDSGVYFCASIPSSDTQYFGPGTRLTVL.